Listed below are T cell receptor beta chains from one sample, sequenced in a study of Ad26.COV2.S vaccination and SARS-CoV-2 variants. The assay was immunoSEQ multiplex PCR, and TCRdb's table has in-frame clones only and misses some. The table records some 300,000 clones, 85% of them present only once. Sample: peripheral blood, taken in a trial of Ad26.COV2.S vaccine versus placebo. All receptors come from a person between 18 and 60 years old who received the Ad26.COV2.S COVID-19 vaccine or a placebo. Both conserved end residues are part of each CDR3. A D gene is named only where the DNA matches it firmly. Part of the rows lack a size; the others show once, few, many or a class for expanded clones.

NA NA 13 TRBJ1-5 TRBV18 CASSPGNNQPQHF TGTGCCAGCTCACCGGGCAACAATCAGCCCCAGCATTTT
NA NA 16 TRBJ2-4 TRBV9 CASSARPGQSKNIQYF TGTGCCAGCAGCGCGCGCCCCGGACAGTCAAAAAACATTCAGTACTTC
NA NA 17 TRBJ1-1 TRBV19 CASSILAAPRTNTEAFF TGTGCCAGTAGTATACTGGCGGCACCCCGAACAAACACTGAAGCTTTCTTT
NA NA 15 TRBJ1-1 TRBV19 CASSIGPVSSTEAFF TGTGCCAGTAGTATAGGTCCAGTGTCCAGCACTGAAGCTTTCTTT
NA TRBD1 15 TRBJ1-2 TRBV19 CASSIAGTGIYGYTF TGTGCCAGTAGTATAGCTGGGACAGGGATCTATGGCTACACCTTC
NA TRBD1 14 TRBJ1-2 TRBV19 CASSITGVSYGYTF TGTGCCAGTAGTATCACAGGGGTGAGCTATGGCTACACCTTC
few NA 13 TRBJ1-4 TRBV12-3/TRBV12-4 CASTTVEEEKLFF TGTGCCAGCACCACGGTAGAGGAAGAAAAACTGTTTTTT
medium-sized NA 13 TRBJ1-1 TRBV9 CASSVAPGNEAFF TGTGCCAGCAGCGTAGCCCCGGGGAATGAAGCTTTCTTT
NA TRBD2 16 TRBJ2-7 TRBV7-9 CASSQTSGGFSYEQYF TGTGCCAGCAGCCAGACTAGCGGGGGGTTCTCCTACGAGCAGTACTTC
NA NA 14 TRBJ1-3 TRBV2 CASSLRTVGNTIYF TGTGCCAGCAGTCTCCGGACAGTTGGAAACACCATATATTTT
NA NA 16 TRBJ2-7 TRBV3-1/TRBV3-2 CASSQEVSRPGNEQYF TGTGCCAGCAGCCAAGAAGTATCGCGGCCCGGGAACGAGCAGTACTTC
NA NA 15 TRBJ1-2 TRBV5-1 CASRRRQETSDGYTF TGCGCCAGCAGGCGCCGACAGGAAACCTCGGATGGCTACACCTTC
NA NA 13 TRBJ1-1 TRBV2 CASSEQVNTEAFF TGTGCCAGCAGTGAACAGGTGAACACTGAAGCTTTCTTT
once NA 13 TRBJ2-1 TRBV5-1 CASSLYTYNEQFF TGCGCCAGCAGCTTGTACACCTACAATGAGCAGTTCTTC
NA NA 14 TRBJ1-1 TRBV9 CASRPLRGDTEAFF TGTGCCAGCAGACCCCTCAGGGGTGACACTGAAGCTTTCTTT
few NA 12 TRBJ2-3 TRBV12-5 CASGLRQGTQYF TGTGCTAGTGGTTTGCGGCAGGGGACGCAGTATTTT
NA TRBD2 13 TRBJ2-3 TRBV12-3/TRBV12-4 CASYTSVRDTQYF TGTGCCAGCTATACTAGCGTACGTGACACGCAGTATTTT
once TRBD1 14 TRBJ1-1 TRBV5-1 CASSSPGGRTEAFF TGCGCCAGCAGCTCTCCAGGGGGAAGAACTGAAGCTTTCTTT
NA TRBD2 16 TRBJ2-7 TRBV2 CASMASGGAYPDEQYF TGTGCCAGCATGGCTAGCGGGGGGGCCTATCCAGACGAGCAGTACTTC
NA NA 17 TRBJ1-2 TRBV13 CASSSPASLTQNYGYTF TGTGCCAGCAGCTCGCCAGCATCCTTGACACAAAACTATGGCTACACCTTC
once TRBD1 14 TRBJ1-6 TRBV6-5 CASNNDRGDSPLHF TGTGCCAGCAATAATGACAGGGGCGATTCACCCCTCCACTTT
NA NA 14 TRBJ2-2 TRBV2 CASSILSNTGELFF TGTGCCAGCAGTATCCTCTCGAACACCGGGGAGCTGTTTTTT
NA NA 15 TRBJ1-2 TRBV19 CASSISVPSKYGYTF TGTGCCAGTAGTATATCCGTGCCTTCTAAATATGGCTACACCTTC
many TRBD1 12 TRBJ1-2 TRBV28 CASNRGVYGYTF TGTGCCAGTAACAGGGGAGTCTATGGCTACACCTTC
NA NA 14 TRBJ2-7 TRBV2 CASRGLTPQYEQYF TGTGCCAGCAGGGGCTTGACACCCCAATACGAGCAGTACTTC
few NA 13 TRBJ1-2 TRBV6-5 CASRRGREGGYTF TGTGCCAGCAGACGGGGGAGGGAGGGTGGCTACACCTTC
NA TRBD2 16 TRBJ2-3 TRBV11-1 CASSPGLAGGTDTQYF TGTGCCAGCAGCCCCGGACTAGCGGGGGGTACAGATACGCAGTATTTT
NA NA 15 TRBJ2-3 TRBV6-5 CASSHSRVTSDTQYF TGTGCCAGCAGCCATTCCCGCGTCACATCAGATACGCAGTATTTT
NA TRBD1 15 TRBJ1-6 TRBV6-5 CASRVGQGWHSPLHF TGTGCCAGCAGAGTAGGACAGGGTTGGCATTCACCCCTCCACTTT
NA NA 14 TRBJ2-5 TRBV7-2 CASSFFGPQETQYF TGTGCCAGCAGCTTCTTCGGACCACAAGAGACCCAGTACTTC
NA TRBD1 17 TRBJ2-5 TRBV10-3 CAISGLTGGHSQETQYF TGTGCCATCAGTGGCCTGACAGGGGGTCACTCCCAAGAGACCCAGTACTTC
NA NA 15 TRBJ1-1 TRBV5-4 CASSHRQLGNTEAFF TGTGCCAGCAGCCACCGACAGCTTGGGAACACTGAAGCTTTCTTT
NA NA 16 TRBJ1-4 TRBV7-9 CASSLGGFSGREKLFF TGTGCCAGCAGCTTAGGAGGGTTTTCTGGGCGGGAAAAACTGTTTTTT
NA TRBD1 16 TRBJ2-2 TRBV5-1 CASSRGTGTSTGELFF TGCGCCAGCAGCCGCGGGACAGGAACTTCCACCGGGGAGCTGTTTTTT
NA TRBD1 16 TRBJ1-6 TRBV9 CASSAGTGFSRSPLHF TGTGCCAGCAGCGCCGGGACAGGCTTTTCGCGATCACCCCTCCACTTT
NA NA 14 TRBJ1-6 TRBV25-1 CASSELGRGSPLHF TGTGCCAGCAGTGAATTGGGACGCGGTTCACCCCTCCACTTT
once NA 15 TRBJ1-4 TRBV5-4 CASSRRTEPNEKLFF TGTGCCAGCAGCAGACGGACAGAGCCTAATGAAAAACTGTTTTTT
NA NA 15 TRBJ1-1 TRBV7-8 CASSLERVVGSEAFF TGTGCCAGCAGCTTAGAGAGGGTAGTTGGTTCTGAAGCTTTCTTT
NA NA 16 TRBJ2-3 TRBV5-4 CASSLGQKRSTDTQYF TGTGCCAGCAGCTTGGGGCAGAAGCGCAGCACAGATACGCAGTATTTT
NA TRBD1 14 TRBJ1-2 TRBV28 CASRPQGVIGGYTF TGTGCCAGCAGACCGCAGGGGGTAATAGGTGGCTACACCTTC